This T cell receptor (beta chain) was recorded in a study of regulatory T cells in long-lasting Graves disease. V trimming: 6 bases; J trimming: 6 bases; junction bases outside the gene matches: 5. This CDR3 has 13 residues. Building of the TCR beta libraries involved iRepertoire HTBI primers and Arm-PCR of CDR3 regions. Each CDR3 protein is one row after TCRdb ran MiXCR on the multiplex PCR reads. The table records roughly 530,000 distinct CDR3 sequences, 15% to 20% of them present only once. The time point here: newly diagnosed GD, antithyroid drugs for less than 3 months. PBMCs provided the RNA from which the TCR library was made. Many counts were recorded for this clonotype. The data were also submitted as part of a second study, on T cells in Graves' hyperthyroidism and ophthalmopathy.

The rearrangement joins TRBV12-3 or TRBV12-4 to TRBJ2-7; 10 nucleotides line up with TRBD1. Sequencing used peripheral blood mononuclear cells (PBMCs), obtained at new diagnosis, from a patient treated with antithyroid drugs. The TCR originated in a woman aged 35-60 years with Graves disease. The CDR3 DNA is TGTGCCAGCAGCACCGGGACAGGGGTCGAGCAGTACTTC. It yields the protein CASSTGTGVEQYF.